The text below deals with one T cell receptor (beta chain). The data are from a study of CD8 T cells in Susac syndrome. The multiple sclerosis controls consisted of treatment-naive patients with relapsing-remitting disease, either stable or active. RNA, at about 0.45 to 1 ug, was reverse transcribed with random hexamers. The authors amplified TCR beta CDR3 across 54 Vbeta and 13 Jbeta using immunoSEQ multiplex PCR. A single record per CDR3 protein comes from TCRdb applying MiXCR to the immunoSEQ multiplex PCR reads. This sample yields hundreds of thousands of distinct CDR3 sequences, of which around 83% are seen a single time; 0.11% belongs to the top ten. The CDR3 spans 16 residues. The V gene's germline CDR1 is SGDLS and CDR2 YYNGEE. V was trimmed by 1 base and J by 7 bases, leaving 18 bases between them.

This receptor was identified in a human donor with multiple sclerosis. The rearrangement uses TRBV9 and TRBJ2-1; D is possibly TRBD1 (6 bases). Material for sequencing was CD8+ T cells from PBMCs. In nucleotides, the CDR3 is TGTGCCAGCAGCGTACGAGGGGGTCCCCCCGGTAATGAGCAGTTCTTC. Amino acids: CASSVRGGPPGNEQFF.